This T cell receptor beta chain was identified during a study of blood T cell repertoires in COVID-19. Whole-study context: The analysed material was cDNA or gDNA that came from T cells, B-cell-depleted T cells, or PBMCs.

Trimming stripped 2 bases from V and 7 bases from J, with 9 bases between. The CDR3 runs 14 residues. Germline lookup yields CDR1 MRHNA and CDR2 SNTAGT. In the study's own analysis: Reference gene primer amplification yielded estimated nucleated cell counts. This table comes from immunoSEQ multiplex PCR, and its TCRdb copy is limited to in-frame clones, with some not included. That table gives V, J and clone size, and the DNA gave D and trimming. This table has about 250,000 clones, about 90% appearing once. The specimen was peripheral blood. V usage is TRBV6-4 and J usage is TRBJ1-6; no definite D call. The receptor was derived from a man older than 75 with acute or convalescent COVID-19. The chain's CDR3 is CASSDELGNSPLHF. As DNA, the CDR3 is TGTGCCAGCAGTGACGAGTTGGGCAATTCACCCCTCCACTTT.